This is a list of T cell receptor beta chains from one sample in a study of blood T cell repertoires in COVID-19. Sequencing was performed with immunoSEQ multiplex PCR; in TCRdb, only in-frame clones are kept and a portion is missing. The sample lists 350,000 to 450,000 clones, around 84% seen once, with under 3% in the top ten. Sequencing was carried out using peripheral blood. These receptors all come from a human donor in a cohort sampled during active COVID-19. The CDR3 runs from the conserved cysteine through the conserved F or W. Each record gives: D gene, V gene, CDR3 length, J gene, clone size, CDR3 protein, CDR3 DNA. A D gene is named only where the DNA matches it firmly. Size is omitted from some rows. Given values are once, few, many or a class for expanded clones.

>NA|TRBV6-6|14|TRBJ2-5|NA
CASSYGTLQETQYF
TGTGCCAGCAGTTACGGGACTCTGCAAGAGACCCAGTACTTC
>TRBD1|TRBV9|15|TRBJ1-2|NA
CASSAGQGKPYGYTF
TGTGCCAGCAGCGCGGGACAGGGGAAGCCCTATGGCTACACCTTC
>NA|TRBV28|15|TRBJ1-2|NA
CASSPPGRVAYGYTF
TGTGCCAGCAGCCCCCCAGGGAGGGTCGCCTATGGCTACACCTTC
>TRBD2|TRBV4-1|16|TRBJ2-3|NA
CASSPLAGGLADTQYF
TGCGCCAGCAGCCCCCTCGCGGGAGGGCTAGCAGATACGCAGTATTTT
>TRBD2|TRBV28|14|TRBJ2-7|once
CASSLSGRADEQYF
TGTGCCAGCAGTTTAAGCGGGAGGGCCGACGAGCAGTACTTC
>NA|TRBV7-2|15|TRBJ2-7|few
CASSLRTGSSYEQYF
TGTGCCAGCAGCTTACGCACGGGATCCTCCTACGAGCAGTACTTC
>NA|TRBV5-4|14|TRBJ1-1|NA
CASSLDSGRTEAFF
TGTGCCAGCAGCTTGGACTCGGGTCGGACTGAAGCTTTCTTT
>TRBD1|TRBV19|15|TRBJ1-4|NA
CASSTHRGANEKLFF
TGTGCCAGTAGTACCCACAGGGGTGCTAATGAAAAACTGTTTTTT
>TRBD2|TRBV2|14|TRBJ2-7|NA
CASSAGRERYEQYF
TGTGCCAGCAGTGCAGGGCGGGAGCGGTACGAGCAGTACTTC
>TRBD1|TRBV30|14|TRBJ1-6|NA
CAWSRGDRRPPLHF
TGTGCCTGGAGTCGAGGGGACAGGCGGCCACCCCTCCACTTT
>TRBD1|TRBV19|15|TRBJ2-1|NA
CASSIPARGLNEQFF
TGTGCCAGTAGTATTCCCGCCAGGGGGCTCAATGAGCAGTTCTTC
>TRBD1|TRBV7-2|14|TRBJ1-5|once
CASSEQGDNQPQHF
TGTGCCAGCAGTGAACAGGGGGACAATCAGCCCCAGCATTTT
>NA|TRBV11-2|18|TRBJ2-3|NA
CASSLGQAGSLSRDTQYF
TGTGCCAGCAGCTTAGGACAGGCGGGCAGCCTCAGCAGGGATACGCAGTATTTT
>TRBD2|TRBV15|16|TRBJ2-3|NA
CATSRSTSGSGDTQYF
TGTGCCACCAGCAGGTCGACTAGCGGGAGTGGAGATACGCAGTATTTT
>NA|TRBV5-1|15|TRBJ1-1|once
CASSLAAGRVTEAFF
TGCGCCAGCAGCTTGGCCGCCGGGAGGGTGACTGAAGCTTTCTTT
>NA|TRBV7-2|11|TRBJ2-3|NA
CASSRADTQYF
TGTGCCAGCAGCCGAGCAGATACGCAGTATTTT
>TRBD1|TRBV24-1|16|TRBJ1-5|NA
CATSVIAGQQDQPQHF
TGTGCCACCAGTGTGATAGCGGGACAGCAGGATCAGCCCCAGCATTTT
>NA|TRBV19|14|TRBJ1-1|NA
CASSDQGFGTEAFF
TGTGCCAGTAGTGACCAGGGGTTCGGCACTGAAGCTTTCTTT
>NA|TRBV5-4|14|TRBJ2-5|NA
CASSFAGVRETQYF
TGTGCCAGCAGCTTCGCAGGGGTTCGAGAGACCCAGTACTTC
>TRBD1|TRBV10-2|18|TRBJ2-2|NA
CASSVRFGTGGNTGELFF
TGCGCCAGCAGTGTACGGTTTGGTACAGGGGGGAACACCGGGGAGCTGTTTTTT
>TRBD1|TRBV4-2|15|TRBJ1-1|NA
CASSHLGTGGTEAFF
TGTGCCAGCAGCCATCTAGGGACAGGGGGCACTGAAGCTTTCTTT
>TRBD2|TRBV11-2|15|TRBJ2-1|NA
CASSLSSGPYNEQFF
TGTGCCAGCAGCTTATCTAGCGGACCCTACAATGAGCAGTTCTTC
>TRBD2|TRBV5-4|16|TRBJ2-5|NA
CASSSVAGGEEGTQYF
TGTGCCAGCAGCTCCGTAGCGGGAGGGGAAGAGGGGACCCAGTACTTC
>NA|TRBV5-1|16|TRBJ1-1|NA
CASSLGQGGGWAEAFF
TGCGCCAGCAGCTTGGGCCAAGGCGGAGGGTGGGCTGAAGCTTTCTTT
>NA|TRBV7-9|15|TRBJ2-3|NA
CASSLEGGPPDTQYF
TGTGCCAGCAGCTTAGAGGGGGGGCCACCAGATACGCAGTATTTT
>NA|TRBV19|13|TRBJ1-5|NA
CASNGYSNQPQHF
TGTGCCAGTAACGGGTATAGCAATCAGCCCCAGCATTTT
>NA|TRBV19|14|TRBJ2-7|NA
CASSSGGISYEQYF
TGTGCCAGTAGTTCTGGGGGCATCTCCTACGAGCAGTACTTC
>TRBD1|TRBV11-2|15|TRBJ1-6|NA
CASSASRGSHSPLHF
TGTGCCAGCAGCGCAAGCAGGGGGAGCCATTCACCCCTCCACTTT
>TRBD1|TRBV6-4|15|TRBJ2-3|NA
CASKAGTGHTDTQYF
TGTGCCAGCAAGGCAGGGACAGGACACACAGATACGCAGTATTTT
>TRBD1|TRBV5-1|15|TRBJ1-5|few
CASSLGDSDNQPQHF
TGCGCCAGCAGCTTGGGGGACAGTGATAATCAGCCCCAGCATTTT
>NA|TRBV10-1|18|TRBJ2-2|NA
CASSESIHPGLYTGELFF
TGCGCCAGCAGTGAGTCGATACATCCTGGACTCTACACCGGGGAGCTGTTTTTT
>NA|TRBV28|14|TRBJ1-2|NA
CASSSPSLRYGYTF
TGTGCCAGCAGTAGCCCATCCCTTCGCTATGGCTACACCTTC